Listed below are T cell receptor beta chains from one sample, sequenced in a study of OX40 agonist ivuxolimab in advanced cancers. The method was immunoSEQ multiplex PCR; TCRdb's version includes in-frame clones alone and lacks a portion of them. The repertoire holds approximately 84,000 clones, 84% seen once, with under 3.5% in the top ten. The sequenced sample was CD4+ or CD8+ T cells sorted from blood, obtained in a trial of the OX40 agonist ivuxolimab. The receptors derive from an adult with an advanced solid tumor such as melanoma, head and neck, liver or kidney cancer. Each CDR3 is given with its conserved first and last residue. D genes are given only for firm matches. A row's size may be missing; if present it is once, few, many or a size class.

d_call	v_call	clone_size	j_call	cdr3_nt	cdr3_aa
TRBD1	TRBV5-6	.	TRBJ2-7	TGTGCCAGCAGCGTCTCCGGGACAGGCTACGAGCAGTACTTC	CASSVSGTGYEQYF
.	TRBV19	.	TRBJ1-1	TGTGCCAGTAGTCGAACAGCGGAGGTGGGCACTGAAGCTTTCTTT	CASSRTAEVGTEAFF
.	TRBV10-3	.	TRBJ2-4	TGTGCCATCAGTGACGAGGTAACAGTCCCGAGAAACATTCAGTACTTC	CAISDEVTVPRNIQYF
.	TRBV28	.	TRBJ1-2	TGTGCCAGCAGCGCTGCCCGGGACGTATACTATGGCTACACCTTC	CASSAARDVYYGYTF
TRBD1	TRBV5-1	once	TRBJ1-3	TGCGCCAGCAGCTTGCAGGGGGCTGAAGGAAACACCATATATTTT	CASSLQGAEGNTIYF
.	TRBV12-5	.	TRBJ1-4	TGTGCTAGTGGTTTGGTAAGGGACATGCTGTTTTTT	CASGLVRDMLFF
.	TRBV5-4	.	TRBJ2-6	TGTGCCAGCAGCTTGGTCTTTGGAGCCTCTGGGGCCAACGTCCTGACTTTC	CASSLVFGASGANVLTF
TRBD1	TRBV28	few	TRBJ2-5	TGTGCCAGCAGTCCTCGGACAGGGTCAGAGACCCAGTACTTC	CASSPRTGSETQYF
.	TRBV10-3	few	TRBJ2-5	TGTGCCATCAGTGAGGACTCCAGGACCCAGTACTTC	CAISEDSRTQYF
.	TRBV2	.	TRBJ2-3	TGTGCCATAGAGGGGCAGGGTGGTACAGATACGCAGTATTTT	CAIEGQGGTDTQYF
.	TRBV7-8	.	TRBJ2-3	TGTGCCAGCAGCCCGGCAGGGGATAGGGATACGCAGTATTTT	CASSPAGDRDTQYF
.	TRBV5-4	.	TRBJ1-1	TGTGCCAGCAGCTTGGACAGGAATGAAGCTTTCTTT	CASSLDRNEAFF
.	TRBV5-6	once	TRBJ1-6	TGTGCCAGCAGCTTGTATCCTGGGACACCCTATTCACCCCTCCACTTT	CASSLYPGTPYSPLHF
.	TRBV10-1	.	TRBJ2-3	TGCGCCAGCAGTGAATTTAAGGGCACAGATACGCAGTATTTT	CASSEFKGTDTQYF
.	TRBV6-5	.	TRBJ1-4	TGTGCCAGCAGCAAGACCGGGACCGGAGAAAAACTGTTTTTT	CASSKTGTGEKLFF
.	TRBV7-6	.	TRBJ1-3	TGTGCCAGCAGCTTATACGGGGGAGGAAACACCATATATTTT	CASSLYGGGNTIYF
.	TRBV9	.	TRBJ2-5	TGTGCCAGCAGCGTAGGGGACCTATACACCGCCTCGGGGGAGACCCAGTACTTC	CASSVGDLYTASGETQYF
.	TRBV7-9	.	TRBJ1-5	TGTGCCAGCACCTTAGACGGGTATCAGCCCCAGCATTTT	CASTLDGYQPQHF
TRBD1	TRBV7-8	.	TRBJ1-1	TGTGCCAGCAGCTTAGGACAGGGTGAAGCTTTCTTT	CASSLGQGEAFF
.	TRBV7-2	.	TRBJ1-1	TGTGCCAGCAGCTTCAGGGGAGGTGGAACTGAAGCTTTCTTT	CASSFRGGGTEAFF
TRBD1	TRBV6-5	.	TRBJ1-1	TGTGCCAGCAGTCGGGGACAGATGAACACTGAAGCTTTCTTT	CASSRGQMNTEAFF
TRBD1	TRBV7-2	.	TRBJ1-2	TGTGCCAGCAGCTTATGGGGCGGACAGGGGGATGGCTACACCTTC	CASSLWGGQGDGYTF
.	TRBV7-3	.	TRBJ2-3	TGTGCCAGCAGCTCAACCGGACGTATGTGGGCCGCAGATACGCAGTATTTT	CASSSTGRMWAADTQYF
TRBD1	TRBV19	.	TRBJ2-7	TGTGCCAGTAGTATTTTAGGGACAGGTAGCAGCGAGCAGTACTTC	CASSILGTGSSEQYF
.	TRBV28	.	TRBJ2-4	TGTGCCAGCAGCCCTCACGGCAAAAACATTCAGTACTTC	CASSPHGKNIQYF
.	TRBV6-5	.	TRBJ1-4	TGTGCCAGCAGCCGAGGACGGACGAATGAAAAACTGTTTTTT	CASSRGRTNEKLFF
.	TRBV18	.	TRBJ2-2	TGTGCCAGCTCACCGAACAGGGATACCGGGGAGCTGTTTTTT	CASSPNRDTGELFF
TRBD1	TRBV28	.	TRBJ1-5	TGTGCCAGCAGTCCTTGGACAGGGGGCAACCAGCCCCAGCATTTT	CASSPWTGGNQPQHF
.	TRBV7-9	few	TRBJ2-1	TGTGCCAGCAGCTTACAGGGAAGCTCCTACAATGAGCAGTTCTTC	CASSLQGSSYNEQFF
.	TRBV6-6	few	TRBJ1-4	TGTGCCAGCAGCCCACTTGGGGCAGCCTTAAATGAAAAACTGTTTTTT	CASSPLGAALNEKLFF
.	TRBV6-5	once	TRBJ1-2	TGTGCCAGCACCTTTTCAGCCCGGCCCGGGTATGGCTACACCTTC	CASTFSARPGYGYTF
TRBD1	TRBV13	few	TRBJ1-1	TGTGCCAGCAGCTTAACAGGGGGCTATCGCACTGAAGCTTTCTTT	CASSLTGGYRTEAFF
.	TRBV2	.	TRBJ1-1	TGTGCCAGCAGTGAACAGGGGCAAAGCACTGAAGCTTTCTTT	CASSEQGQSTEAFF
.	TRBV28	.	TRBJ2-7	TGTGCCAGCAGTTCGGACCTCCGCTACTACGAGCAGTACTTC	CASSSDLRYYEQYF
TRBD1	TRBV6-5	.	TRBJ1-5	TGTGCCAGCAGGGGGACAGGCATTTTAGAGCCCCAGCATTTT	CASRGTGILEPQHF
TRBD1	TRBV9	.	TRBJ1-1	TGTGCCAGCAGCGCGACAGGGAGACGCACTGAAGCTTTCTTT	CASSATGRRTEAFF
TRBD1	TRBV7-9	.	TRBJ2-5	TGTGCCAGCAGCTTTTACAGGGGGCAAGGAGAGACCCAGTACTTC	CASSFYRGQGETQYF
TRBD1	TRBV28	.	TRBJ1-2	TGTGCCAGCAGTTCGAGGGACAGTCTCCTCACGGGTGGCTACACCTTC	CASSSRDSLLTGGYTF
.	TRBV12-5	.	TRBJ2-5	TGTGCTAGTGGCCGCGACCCTACCGAAGCCGGGCGGACCCAGTACTTC	CASGRDPTEAGRTQYF
TRBD2	TRBV7-2	few	TRBJ2-7	TGTGCCAGCAGCTTGCACGGGGGGGAGTACGAGCAGTACTTC	CASSLHGGEYEQYF